The clone carrying this T cell receptor beta chain was seen only a few times. This table comes from immunoSEQ multiplex PCR, and its TCRdb copy is limited to in-frame clones, with some not included. The sample lists 150,000 or so clones; 88% were seen once. This sample was taken from a study of T cell responses to AZD1222 COVID-19 vaccine. The CDR3 is 13 residues long. The V gene lost 1 base and the J gene lost 4 bases, with 8 bases spanning the gap. CDR1 is LNHDA and CDR2 is SQIVND in the germline V gene (reference sequence). The source of this sequence is an adult in good health. The chain links TRBV19 to TRBJ2-7, with D possibly being TRBD2 (5 bases). Material: peripheral blood, obtained on day 0 of AZD1222 vaccination. The DNA for the CDR3 is TGTGCCAGTAGTATAGGTGAGGGTTACGAGCAGTACTTC. This gives the protein CASSIGEGYEQYF.